Listed below are T cell receptor beta chains from one sample, sequenced in a study of blood T cells in healthy people across ages. TCRdb redid the calling of the 5' RACE reads with MiXCR, one entry per CDR3 protein. The sample has hundreds of thousands of distinct CDR3 sequences, about 43% seen once. Sequenced: blood. The receptors originated from a man older than 75 in good health. Each CDR3 is given with its conserved first and last residue. D genes are given only for firm matches. The size entry is marked missing in some rows and otherwise reads once, few, many or a size class.

- - TRBJ2-3 TRBV29-1 TGCAGCGTTGGGTCCAGCGGTTACACAGATGCGCAGTATTTT CSVGSSGYTDAQYF
- - TRBJ2-7 TRBV28 TGTGCCAGCTGCCTTAACTACGAGCAGTACTTC CASCLNYEQYF
- - TRBJ2-5 TRBV4-2 TGTGCCAGCAGCCAAGAGGGGTTCTCCCACGTGCAGTACTTC CASSQEGFSHVQYF
- - TRBJ2-7 TRBV7-2 TGTGCCAGCAGCCAAAGGGGGGGCAGGGGTAACTACGAGCAGTACTTC CASSQRGGRGNYEQYF
- many TRBJ1-2 TRBV29-1 TGCAGCGTAGCCGACAGCCGCTATGGCTACACCTTC CSVADSRYGYTF
TRBD2 few TRBJ2-3 TRBV20-1 TGCAGTGCTAGTAGAAGCGGGGGGGCAGAAAAGGCGCAGTATTTT CSASRSGGAEKAQYF
- once TRBJ2-2 TRBV6-5 TGTGCCAGCAGAAAAATGGGCGGCTTACCCACCGGGGAGCTGTTTTTT CASRKMGGLPTGELFF
TRBD2 few TRBJ2-1 TRBV4-2 TGTGCCAGCAGCCAGTACTCCGGGACTAACAATGAGCAGTTCTTC CASSQYSGTNNEQFF
- few TRBJ1-1 TRBV6-2/TRBV6-3 TGTGCCAGCAGTTACGGAACGAACGAACGTGAAGCTTTCTTT CASSYGTNEREAFF
- - TRBJ1-3 TRBV15 TGTGCCACCAGCCCCCCGGGCTCCGGAAACACCATATATTTT CATSPPGSGNTIYF
TRBD2 few TRBJ2-1 TRBV20-1 TGCAGTGCTAGAGCGGGAGGGAGCTCCTACAATGAGCAGTTCTTC CSARAGGSSYNEQFF
TRBD1 few TRBJ2-4 TRBV28 TGTGCCAGCAGTGCAAACAGGGGAGTAAAAAACATTCAGTACTTC CASSANRGVKNIQYF
- - TRBJ1-4 TRBV2 TGTGCCAGCAGACGAGATATTGGGGCAGCCTCCGAAAAACTGTTTTTT CASRRDIGAASEKLFF
TRBD2 - TRBJ2-7 TRBV11-2 TGTGCCAGCAGCTCTCGACTAGCGGCATACAATGAGCAGTACTTC CASSSRLAAYNEQYF
- - TRBJ2-3 TRBV12-5 TGTGCTAGTGGGTCCAGGGTGGATACGCAGTATTTT CASGSRVDTQYF
- few TRBJ2-3 TRBV6-4 TGTGCCAGCAGTGATCGACGCGGGTCAGGCACAGATACGCAGTATTTT CASSDRRGSGTDTQYF
- few TRBJ2-7 TRBV20-1 TGCAGTGCTAGTGGGCGGGACGTCTACTACGAGCAGTACTTC CSASGRDVYYEQYF
- - TRBJ2-5 TRBV2 TGTGCCAGCACCCCCGGCCCCACTAGAATTTATGAGACCCAGTACTTC CASTPGPTRIYETQYF
- - TRBJ1-2 TRBV29-1 TGCAGCGTTGAAGACAGGGGAGGCGGTAAGGGCTATGGCTACACCTTC CSVEDRGGGKGYGYTF
TRBD1 - TRBJ1-4 TRBV12-3/TRBV12-4 TGTGCCAGCAGTTCGCTGACAGGGGGGGATGAAAAACTGTTTTTT CASSSLTGGDEKLFF
TRBD2 - TRBJ2-5 TRBV11-2 TGTGCCAGCAGCCCTGGGGCACTAGCGGGGAGACACCAAGAGACCCAGTACTTC CASSPGALAGRHQETQYF
TRBD1 few TRBJ1-2 TRBV29-1 TGCAGCGTTGAAGACAGGGGGCGCGACTATGGCTACACCTTC CSVEDRGRDYGYTF
TRBD2 - TRBJ2-7 TRBV29-1 TGCAGCGTTGAACCCGCTAGCGGGGGTATTAACAACGAGCAGTACTTC CSVEPASGGINNEQYF
- few TRBJ2-5 TRBV6-5 TGTGCCAGCAGTAGACCTTTAGGGACCAGGCAAGAGACCCAGTACTTC CASSRPLGTRQETQYF
- many TRBJ1-4 TRBV29-1 TGCAGCGTCAGGGCCACTAATGAAAAACTGTTTTTT CSVRATNEKLFF
- few TRBJ2-5 TRBV5-8 TGTGCCAGCAGCTTGGGTCATTTCCAAGAGACCCAGTACTTC CASSLGHFQETQYF
- - TRBJ1-3 TRBV4-3 TGCGCCAGCAGCCAAGGGGTGAGGGGTACTGGAAACACCATATATTTT CASSQGVRGTGNTIYF
- - TRBJ1-1 TRBV28 TGTGCCAGCAGTTTTGACCCCTCGAACACTGAAGCTTTCTTT CASSFDPSNTEAFF
- - TRBJ2-5 TRBV20-1 TGCAGTGCTAGAGAAGTTGGAGAGACCCAGTACTTC CSAREVGETQYF
TRBD1 - TRBJ2-1 TRBV27 TGTGCCAGCCACAAGGGGACAGGGGGAGGCTCCTACAATGAGCAGTTCTTC CASHKGTGGGSYNEQFF
- - TRBJ2-7 TRBV30 TGTGCCTGGAGTTGGAACAATGAGCAGTACTTC CAWSWNNEQYF
- once TRBJ2-3 TRBV6-5 TGTGCCAGCAGTTACTCAGGCAGCGGATTCACAGATACGCAGTATTTT CASSYSGSGFTDTQYF
- - TRBJ1-5 TRBV29-1 TGCAGCGTTGGACACGGCAACCAGCCCCAGCATTTT CSVGHGNQPQHF
- many TRBJ2-1 TRBV6-2/TRBV6-3 TGTGCCAGCAGTGACCCAACAGGGTGGGGAGGGTTCTTC CASSDPTGWGGFF
- - TRBJ2-7 TRBV7-6 TGTGCCAGCAGCTTTAACCCTTCCTACGAGCAGTACTTC CASSFNPSYEQYF
TRBD1 - TRBJ1-5 TRBV20-1 TGCAGTGCCAGGACAGGGGGCAAGAGCAATCAGCCCCAGCATTTT CSARTGGKSNQPQHF
TRBD2 - TRBJ2-7 TRBV24-1 TGTGCCACCAGTGAAAGATTAGCGGGAGTGTCGTACAATGAGCAGTACTTC CATSERLAGVSYNEQYF
- - TRBJ2-3 TRBV27 TGTGCCAGCAGTTTACCTACTCCCGGGACCACAGATACGCAGTATTTT CASSLPTPGTTDTQYF
TRBD2 - TRBJ2-7 TRBV27 TGTGCCAGCAGAAGTAGGACTAGCGGAACCTACGAGCAGTACTTC CASRSRTSGTYEQYF
TRBD2 few TRBJ2-3 TRBV20-1 TGCAGTGCTAGTGGGGCGGGGGATTTAACAGATACGCAGTATTTT CSASGAGDLTDTQYF
- - TRBJ2-5 TRBV3-1 TGTGCCAGCAGCCTAGCCGACAGGAAAGAGACCCAGTACTTC CASSLADRKETQYF
TRBD1 many TRBJ2-5 TRBV6-2/TRBV6-3 TGTGCCAGCAGTTACTTGGGACAGAACCAAGAGACCCAGTACTTC CASSYLGQNQETQYF
- many TRBJ2-7 TRBV7-2 TGTGCCAGCAGCTTTCGCGGGCTTAACTACGAGCAGTACTTC CASSFRGLNYEQYF
- - TRBJ2-1 TRBV7-9 TGTGCCAGCAGCCTCCAAGGGCCGCAGGCCTCCAATGAGCAGTTCTTC CASSLQGPQASNEQFF
TRBD1 - TRBJ2-3 TRBV7-3 TGTGCCAGCGGCTTGGACAGGGCGCGCACAGATACGCAGTATTTT CASGLDRARTDTQYF
TRBD1 - TRBJ2-1 TRBV6-6 TGTGCCAGCAGTTACCGGGACAGGGTATACAATGAGCAGTTCTTC CASSYRDRVYNEQFF
- - TRBJ2-5 TRBV28 TGTGCCAGCAGTACCCTTTACCGGGACACCTCCAGACGAGAGACCCAGTACTTC CASSTLYRDTSRRETQYF
TRBD2 - TRBJ2-7 TRBV19 TGTGCCAGTAGTGCTTTAGCGGGGCCCTACAATGAGCAGTACTTC CASSALAGPYNEQYF
TRBD2 - TRBJ2-1 TRBV12-3/TRBV12-4 TGTGCCAGCAGCCCGAGCGGGAGAAAAAACAATGAGCAGTTCTTC CASSPSGRKNNEQFF
- - TRBJ2-5 TRBV18 TGTGCCAGCTCATCACAGGGTGGAGGTAGCAGTCGCCAAGAGACCCAGTACTTC CASSSQGGGSSRQETQYF
- few TRBJ2-5 TRBV7-6 TGTGCCAGCAGCTTAGGAGGAGGGGCGAATCAAGGGACCCAGTACTTC CASSLGGGANQGTQYF
- - TRBJ2-1 TRBV28 TGTGCCAGCAGTTTTTCCAGGCGTGAGCAGTTCTTC CASSFSRREQFF
- - TRBJ1-6 TRBV6-6 TGTGCTAGCTCCCCGACACAGGGTTATTCTGTACCCCTCCACTTT CASSPTQGYSVPLHF
- - TRBJ1-2 TRBV28 TGTGCCAGCAGTCTTTTACAGGGAAGCTACACCTTC CASSLLQGSYTF
- once TRBJ2-5 TRBV14 TGTGCCAGCAGCCAACTCAGGGGTAATGAGCAGTACTTC CASSQLRGNEQYF
TRBD2 - TRBJ2-5 TRBV14 TGTGCCAGCAGCCGACCGGGACTATCCGAAGGGACCCAGTACTTC CASSRPGLSEGTQYF
- - TRBJ2-1 TRBV5-1 TGCGCCAGCAGCAGCGGCAGGTGGGGGCAGTTCTTC CASSSGRWGQFF